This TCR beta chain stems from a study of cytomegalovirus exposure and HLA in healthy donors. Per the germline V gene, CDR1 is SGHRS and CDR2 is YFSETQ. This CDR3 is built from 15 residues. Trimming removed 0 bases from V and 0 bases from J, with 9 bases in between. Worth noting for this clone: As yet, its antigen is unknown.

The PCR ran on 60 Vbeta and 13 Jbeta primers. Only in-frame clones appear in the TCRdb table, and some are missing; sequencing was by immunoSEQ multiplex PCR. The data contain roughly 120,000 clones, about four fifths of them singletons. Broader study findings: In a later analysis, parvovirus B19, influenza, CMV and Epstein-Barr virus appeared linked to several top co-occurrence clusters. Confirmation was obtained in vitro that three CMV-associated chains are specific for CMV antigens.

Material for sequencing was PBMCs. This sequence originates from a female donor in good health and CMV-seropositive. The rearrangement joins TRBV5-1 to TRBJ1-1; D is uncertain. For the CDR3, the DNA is TGCGCCAGCAGCTTGGATCGGGTGATGAACACTGAAGCTTTCTTT. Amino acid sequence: CASSLDRVMNTEAFF.